This TCR beta chain came from a study of T cells after yellow fever vaccination. On the study more broadly: SMART-Seq v4 Ultra Low Input prepared the low-cell-number fractions.

General study points: Just a small share of clonotypes turned up in the CD4 compartment as well as the CD8 compartment. Though it reached lower strength, the secondary response hit its peak faster, day 5 versus 15.

Template-switching 5'RACE yielded the TCR cDNA; a universal primer site and UMIs were added in the process. One entry per CDR3 protein, called by TCRdb with MiXCR from the 5' RACE reads. The sample lists 300,000 to 400,000 distinct CDR3 sequences, around 12% seen once, with 3.2% in the top ten. The table lists this clonotype with a few counts. What it binds is not known. Trimming shortened V by 7 bases and J by 5 bases, and 11 bases separated the two germline ends. The CDR3 covers 12 residues. The germline V gene has CDR1 LNHDA and CDR2 SQIVND (reference sequence). The chain links TRBV19 to TRBJ1-1; no clear D gene. Material: CD4+ T cells sorted from PBMCs, obtained 15 days after the yellow fever booster vaccination. This TCR was sampled from a man aged 18 to 35 who received the YFV17D yellow fever vaccine. CDR3 bases: TGTGCCAGTACCCGCGGGCTTACTGAAGCTTTCTTT. Translating gives CASTRGLTEAFF.